Listed here are 7 T cell receptor beta chains from one sample, sequenced in a study of CD8+CD57+ T cells in acquired aplastic anemia. Individuals selected for sequencing had exhibited CD8+CD57+ cell expansion on flow cytometry. Investigators profiled TCR beta VDJ and CDR3 from genomic DNA template. MiXCR, applied by TCRdb to the reads, yields one record per CDR3 protein. Of some 150,000 distinct CDR3 sequences detected, about 64% appear once; the ten largest clones hold 35% to 50%. The sample consisted of sorted CD4+, CD8+, or CD8+CD57+ T cells (not recorded which) from PBMCs. These receptors were collected from a human donor with aplastic anemia.

The chain links TRBV25-1 to TRBJ1-6, with D perhaps matching TRBD1 (5 bases). The CDR3 is 16 amino acids. The V end lost 6 bases, the J end lost 4 bases, and 16 bases lay between the germline ends. Germline V CDR1 and CDR2: MGHDK, SYGVNS. The CDR3 region is CASRPQGDLYNSPLHF. The CDR3 DNA reads as TGTGCCAGCAGACCTCAGGGTGACTTATATAATTCACCCCTCCACTTT.

The DNA of the CDR3 is TGCGCCAGCAGCTTGTGGGGGCCCGAGCAGTACTTC. Its protein is CASSLWGPEQYF. The rearrangement links TRBV5-1 to TRBJ2-7, with D possibly matching TRBD1 (6 bases). The V gene's germline CDR1 is SGHRS and CDR2 YFSETQ. The CDR3 length is 12 residues. Trimming removed 1 base at V and 6 bases at J, with 8 bases between.

The DNA for the CDR3 is TGTGCCAGCACCCCCTGGACAGGGAGCACAGATACGCAGTATTTT. Protein: CASTPWTGSTDTQYF. The J gene is TRBJ2-3, the V gene TRBV2; 8 bases align to TRBD1. Germline lookup yields CDR1 SNHLY and CDR2 FYNNEI. V shed 7 bases, J shed 0 bases, and the junction held 6 bases outside the gene matches. CDR3 length equals 15 residues.

The chain is built from TRBV29-1 and TRBJ2-3, with D hard to call. This CDR3 comprises 15 residues. Trimming removed 0 bases at V and 0 bases at J, with 10 bases between. Per the germline V gene, CDR1 is SQVTM and CDR2 is ANQGSEA. The DNA for the CDR3 is TGCAGCGTTGAAGATCTAGGGCCGAGCACAGATACGCAGTATTTT. Translated: CSVEDLGPSTDTQYF.

The J gene is TRBJ1-5, the V gene TRBV10-3, with unresolved D. The end of the DNA is better explained by TRBJ1-3, so the J call may be wrong. Looked up from germline, CDR1 is ENHRY and CDR2 is SYGVKD. The CDR3 covers 16 residues. CDR3 protein: CAIKAYDGRSGNTIYF. CDR3 sequence (DNA): TGTGCCATCAAGGCTTATGACGGGCGCTCTGGAAACACCATATATTTT.

This clonotype has just a few counts. J is TRBJ2-7 and V is TRBV29-1, with 15 bases fitting TRBD2. CDR1 is SQVTM and CDR2 is ANQGSEA in the germline V gene. The CDR3 extends over 13 amino acids. The junction had 1 base not matched to a gene; V was cut back by 6 bases and J by 4 bases. The chain's CDR3 is CSVGTSGRYEQYF. The CDR3 DNA follows: TGCAGCGTAGGGACTAGCGGGAGGTACGAGCAGTACTTC.

This clonotype was seen once. The V gene is TRBV19, the J gene TRBJ2-7, with 7 bases fitting TRBD2. V shed 3 bases and J 7 bases; nucleotides not matched to a gene: 12. The CDR3 spans 15 residues. Germline loops: CDR1 LNHDA, CDR2 SQIVND (reference sequence). The CDR3 coding sequence is TGTGCCAGTAGTATCATGGCGGGGGTCGCCGGGGAGCAGTACTTC. Translated: CASSIMAGVAGEQYF.